This T cell receptor (beta chain) derives from a study of shared clonotypes between healthy human individuals. CD8 cells regarded as naive lacked CD45RO, were positively chosen for CCR7, and omitted terminally differentiated effector memory CD45RA+ cells. General study points: Naive subsets, compared against memory subsets, generally had larger estimated richness values.

The CDR3 extends over 15 amino acids. Trimming shortened V by 6 bases and J by 0 bases, and 12 bases separated the two germline ends. CDR1 MNHEY and CDR2 SVGAGI come from the germline V gene. The authors distributed each subset's genomic DNA evenly over several immunoSEQ plates. As handled by the study authors: Filtering differed because ImmunoSEQ produced junction-only sequences that carried no quality scores. Libraries were prepared by immunoSEQ multiplex PCR; TCRdb keeps only in-frame clonotypes and omits some of them. V and J calls and clone size come straight from that table; D and trimming were deduced from the DNA. The sample has about 800,000 clones, 90% to 98% seen once. In regard to this clone: Antigen: not known.

J is TRBJ1-3 and V is TRBV6-5; TRBD1 is a possible D gene (6 bases). The sequence came from a man aged 25-45 years in good health. The specimen sequenced was naive CD8+ T cells sorted from blood. The CDR3 region is CASSRQDVSGNTIYF. The CDR3 region has the DNA TGTGCCAGCAGCCGACAGGACGTCTCTGGAAACACCATATATTTT.